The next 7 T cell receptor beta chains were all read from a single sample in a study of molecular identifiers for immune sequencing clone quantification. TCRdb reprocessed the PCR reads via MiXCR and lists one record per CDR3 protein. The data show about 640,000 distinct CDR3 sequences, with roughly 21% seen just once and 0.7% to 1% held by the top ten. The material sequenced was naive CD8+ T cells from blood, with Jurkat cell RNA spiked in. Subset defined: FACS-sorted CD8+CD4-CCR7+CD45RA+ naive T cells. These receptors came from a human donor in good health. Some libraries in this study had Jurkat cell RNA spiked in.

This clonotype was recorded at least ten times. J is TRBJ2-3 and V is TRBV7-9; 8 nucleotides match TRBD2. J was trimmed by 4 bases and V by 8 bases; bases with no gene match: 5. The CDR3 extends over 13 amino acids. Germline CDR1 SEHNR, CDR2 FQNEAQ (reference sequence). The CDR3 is CASFSGRPDTQYF. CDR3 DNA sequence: TGTGCCAGCTTCAGCGGGAGACCAGATACGCAGTATTTT.

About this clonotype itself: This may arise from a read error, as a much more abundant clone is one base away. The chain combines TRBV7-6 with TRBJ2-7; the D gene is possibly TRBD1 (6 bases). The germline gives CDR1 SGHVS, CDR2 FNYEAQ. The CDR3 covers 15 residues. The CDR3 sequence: CASSLGAGALGERYF. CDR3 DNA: TGTGCCAGCAGCTTAGGCGCAGGGGCCCTCGGCGAGCGGTACTTC.

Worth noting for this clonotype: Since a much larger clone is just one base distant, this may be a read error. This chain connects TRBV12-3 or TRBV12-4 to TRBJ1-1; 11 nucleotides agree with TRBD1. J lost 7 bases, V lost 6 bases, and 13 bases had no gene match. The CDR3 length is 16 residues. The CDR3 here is CASRSWDRGVGGEAFF. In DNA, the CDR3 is TGTGCCAGCAGATCTTGGGACAGGGGGGTTGGTGGTGAAGCTTTCTTT.

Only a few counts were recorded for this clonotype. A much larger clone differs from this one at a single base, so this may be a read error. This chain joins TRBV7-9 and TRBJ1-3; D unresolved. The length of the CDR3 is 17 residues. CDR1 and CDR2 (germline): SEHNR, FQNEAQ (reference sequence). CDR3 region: CANSHTSDVASGNTIYF. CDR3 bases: TGTGCCAACAGCCACACCTCCGACGTCGCCTCTGGAAACACCATATATTTT.

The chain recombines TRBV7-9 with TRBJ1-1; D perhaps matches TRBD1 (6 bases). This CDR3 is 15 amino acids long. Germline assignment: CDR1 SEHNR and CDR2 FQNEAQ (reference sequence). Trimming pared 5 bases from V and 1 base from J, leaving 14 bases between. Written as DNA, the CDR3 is TGTGCCAGCAGCCCTTCGGGACACTCGAACACTGAAGCTTTCTTT. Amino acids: CASSPSGHSNTEAFF.

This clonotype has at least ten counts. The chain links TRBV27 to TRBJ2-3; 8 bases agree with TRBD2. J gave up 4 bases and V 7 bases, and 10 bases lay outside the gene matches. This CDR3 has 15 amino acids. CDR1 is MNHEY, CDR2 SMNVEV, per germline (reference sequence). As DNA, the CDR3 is TGTGCCAGCAACCACATGGGACTAGTTCCAGATACGCAGTATTTT. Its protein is CASNHMGLVPDTQYF.

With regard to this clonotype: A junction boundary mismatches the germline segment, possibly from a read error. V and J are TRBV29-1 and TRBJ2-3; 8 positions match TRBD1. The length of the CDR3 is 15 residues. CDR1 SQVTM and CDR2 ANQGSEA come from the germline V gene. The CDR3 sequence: CSVELTGGDTGTQYF. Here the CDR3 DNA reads TGCAGCGTTGAACTCACAGGGGGAGACACAGGTACGCAGTATTTT.